A selection of T cell receptor beta chains follows, all from one sample in a study of identifying expanded T cells in peripheral blood. Assay: immunoSEQ multiplex PCR; the TCRdb copy retains only in-frame clones and omits some. The data contain more than 95,000 clones, about four fifths of them singletons. The sequencing input was blood. These receptors were obtained from a person aged 18 to 70 in good health. Each CDR3 is given without its conserved first and last residue.

TRBJ1-5	TRBV2	ASSDKTVNQPQH
TRBJ1-5	TRBV29-1	SAKSQGNSNQPQH
TRBJ1-6	TRBV19	ASGDRDSPLH
TRBJ2-7	TRBV11-1	ASSAWDRPVQTYEQY
TRBJ1-2	TRBV6-1	ASSDRSLYGYT
TRBJ1-3	TRBV29-1	SVAGGDLSGNTIY
TRBJ1-5	TRBV15	ATSRARRGSNQPQH
TRBJ2-5	TRBV5-6	ASSLDRAVSETQY
TRBJ1-2	TRBV19	ASSDPRTGAAGGYT
TRBJ2-7	TRBV5-1	ASIPPNGDEQY
TRBJ1-5	TRBV6-1	ASSATGQDNQPQH
TRBJ2-1	TRBV10-3	AISESVDGSNEQF
TRBJ2-5	TRBV19	ASSMAGVVTQY
TRBJ1-2	TRBV7-6	ASSLAPGGSYGYT
TRBJ1-3	TRBV4-1	ASSQGDGNTIY
TRBJ2-1	TRBV5-1	ASSFTSSYNEQF
TRBJ1-2	TRBV19	ASSPTGLYGYT
TRBJ2-7	TRBV6-5	ASSYLYEQY
TRBJ1-4	TRBV18	ASSPPTLNGEKLF
TRBJ1-2	TRBV11-2	ASSSVERSVDYGYT
TRBJ1-2	TRBV2	ASRGGEYYGYT
TRBJ1-4	TRBV19	ASSTLRLFSRDSTTNEKLF
TRBJ1-1	TRBV7-2	ASSYKGGTEAF
TRBJ2-1	TRBV5-1	ASSVLPLAGGYNEQF
TRBJ2-7	TRBV15	ATSRDWTGGTYEQY
TRBJ1-2	TRBV7-2	ASSLGTDFYGYT
TRBJ2-1	TRBV6-4	ASSDSPYNEQF
TRBJ1-3	TRBV6-1	ASSEAPVYTDYSGNTIY
TRBJ2-1	TRBV5-6	ASSPDRYNEQF
TRBJ2-1	TRBV5-6	ASSQRGTPEEQF
TRBJ1-1	TRBV18	ASSASSGTGRPEAF
TRBJ1-2	TRBV11-2	ASSLAGGGIYGYT
TRBJ1-1	TRBV4-3	ASSLSTGWGLATLGTEAF